A single sample is the source of the 15 T cell receptor beta chains below, sequenced in a study of T cells in Graves' hyperthyroidism and ophthalmopathy. What was amplified from RNA transcripts were TCR beta CDR3 regions. HTBI primers were employed in a first-round RT-PCR of the TCR CDR3. TCRdb re-called the multiplex PCR reads through MiXCR, storing one row per CDR3 protein. The profile shows some 770,000 distinct CDR3 sequences, about a sixth of them singletons. The sequencing input was blood. The origin of the receptors is a man between 18 and 35 years old with Graves' hyperthyroidism.

In its sample, this clonotype was seen many times. The genes are TRBV7-8 and TRBJ2-5, with D maybe TRBD2 (5 bases). The ends were cut back, 5 bases at V and 5 bases at J, with 12 bases in the middle. Per the germline V gene, CDR1 is SGHVS and CDR2 is FQNEAQ. This CDR3 is 13 amino acids long. CDR3 loop: CASSPPGSETQYF. CDR3 nucleotides: TGTGCCAGCAGCCCCCCGGGATCCGAGACCCAGTACTTC.

This clonotype was recorded many times. The CDR3 region is CASNGEGPRYF. The CDR3 DNA follows: TGTGCCAGCAATGGAGAAGGGCCCCGTTACTTC. The chain uses TRBV28 and TRBJ2-7; no definite D call. Germline loops: CDR1 MDHEN, CDR2 SYDVKM. The CDR3 contains 11 residues. Trimming took 7 bases from V and 13 from J, leaving 17 bases between them. Supplemented by reference TRBV28 and TRBJ2-7, the full variable domain reads DVKVTQSSRYLVKRTGEKVFLECVQDMDHENMFWYRQDPGLGLRLIYFSYDVKMKEKGDIPEGYSVSREKKERFSLILESASTNQTSMYLCASNGEGPRYFGPGTRLTVT.

V usage is TRBV11-2 and J usage is TRBJ1-1; D call uncertain. The CDR3 runs to 16 residues. Per germline, CDR1 SGHAT and CDR2 FQNNGV. With 5 bases removed from V and 2 bases from J, the gap between germline ends came to 18 bases. The CDR3 DNA is TGTGCCAGCAGCGGAGGTCGAGGACCGTTTAACACTGAAGCTTTCTTT. This codes for CASSGGRGPFNTEAFF.

This clonotype was seen a few times. This may stem from a read error, because a much larger clone lies one nucleotide away. The chain joins TRBV7-3 to TRBJ2-1; TRBD1 or TRBD2 may be the D gene (5 bases each). Trimming stripped 2 bases from V and 5 bases from J, with 10 bases between. CDR3 length: 14 amino acids. CDR1 is SGHTA, CDR2 FQGTGA, per germline. In DNA form, the CDR3 reads TGTGCCAGCAGCTTAGACGGGGCCCACAATGAGCAGTTCTTC. It codes for CASSLDGAHNEQFF.

The rearrangement links TRBV2 to TRBJ1-3; D is unresolved. CDR1 and CDR2 (germline): SNHLY, FYNNEI. The germline V and J ends were trimmed by 2 bases and 4 bases, with 9 bases remaining between them. The CDR3 consists of 14 residues. The CDR3 DNA sequence: TGTGCCAGCAGTGAAAAAGGGAGAGGAAACACCATATATTTT. It encodes CASSEKGRGNTIYF.

This clonotype was counted only a few times. The chain employs TRBV9 and TRBJ2-3, with 7 bases lining up with TRBD2. Germline-derived CDR1 and CDR2 are SGDLS and YYNGEE. CDR3 length: 17 residues. J was trimmed by 1 base and V by 0 bases; bases with no gene match: 8. For the CDR3, the DNA is TGTGCCAGCAGCGTAGCTACGAGAGGGAGGGGCACAGATACGCAGTATTTT. Encoded protein: CASSVATRGRGTDTQYF.

The chain employs TRBV29-1 and TRBJ1-5; a possible D gene is TRBD1 (6 bases). CDR3 size: 13 residues. Per germline, CDR1 SQVTM and CDR2 ANQGSEA. Trimming left V 2 bases short and J 4 bases short, with 9 bases between. CDR3 coding DNA: TGCAGCGTTGAACAGGGGAAAAATCAGCCCCAGCATTTT. Translated: CSVEQGKNQPQHF.

In its sample, this clonotype was seen a few times. The chain recombines TRBV11-2 with TRBJ2-3, with D tentatively TRBD2 (6 bases). V lost 2 bases and J lost 1, with 10 bases in between. This CDR3 is 15 amino acids long. In germline, CDR1 is SGHAT, CDR2 FQNNGV. DNA for the CDR3: TGTGCCAGCAGCTTATGGGGACTCCGCACAGATACGCAGTATTTT. This sequence encodes CASSLWGLRTDTQYF.

This chain uses TRBV5-1 with TRBJ2-1, with 8 positions matching TRBD2. From germline, CDR1 is SGHRS and CDR2 YFSETQ. Germline trimming cut 7 bases from V and 0 bases from J; bases unmatched to any gene: 6. The CDR3 loop spans 15 amino acids. The CDR3 sequence: CASQEGTSSYNEQFF. CDR3 DNA sequence: TGCGCCAGCCAAGAGGGGACTAGCTCCTACAATGAGCAGTTCTTC.

This clonotype came up many times. The CDR3, as DNA: TGTGCCAGCAGTTTAAATCCTAGCGGGAGGACCCCCGATCAGTACAATGAGCAGTTCTTC. Translated: CASSLNPSGRTPDQYNEQFF. The gene calls are TRBV28 and TRBJ2-1, with 11 bases lining up with TRBD2. Germline-derived CDR1 and CDR2 are MDHEN and SYDVKM. With V trimmed by 2 bases and J by 4 bases, 16 bases remained unmatched. This CDR3 is built from 20 residues.

This chain connects TRBV7-2 to TRBJ1-2; TRBD1 might be the D (5 bases). This CDR3 has 14 residues. Germline CDR1 reads SGHTA; CDR2 reads FQGNSA. The V gene lost 1 base and the J gene lost 4 bases, with 10 bases spanning the gap. CDR3 nucleotides: TGTGCCAGCAGCTTAGTCGGACAATTCTATGGCTACACCTTC. Its protein is CASSLVGQFYGYTF. Variable domain in full (rest from reference TRBV7-2 and TRBJ1-2): GAGVSQSPSNKVTEKGKDVELRCDPISGHTALYWYRQSLGQGLEFLIYFQGNSAPDKSGLPSDRFSAERTGGSVSTLTIQRTQQEDSAVYLCASSLVGQFYGYTFGSGTRLTVV.

This chain links TRBV20-1 with TRBJ1-2; D uncertain. The CDR3 spans 14 residues. V lost 3 bases and J lost 5, with 16 bases in between. Germline V gives CDR1 DFQATT, CDR2 SNEGSKA (reference sequence). CDR3 in DNA: TGCAGTGCTAGTGATGTGAGGGAAGGGTATGGCTACACCTTC. It codes for CSASDVREGYGYTF.

This clonotype showed up many times. The chain combines TRBV28 with TRBJ2-7; D ambiguous. Trimming removed 2 bases from V and 0 bases from J, with 8 bases in between. The germline CDR1 and CDR2 sequences are MDHEN and SYDVKM. This CDR3 region has 14 residues. CDR3 region: CASSLTVASYEQYF. DNA of the CDR3: TGTGCCAGCAGTTTAACAGTCGCCTCCTACGAGCAGTACTTC.

At least ten counts were recorded for this clonotype. The rearrangement links TRBV28 to TRBJ2-5; D is perhaps TRBD1 or TRBD2 (6 bases each). The germline gives CDR1 MDHEN, CDR2 SYDVKM. The ends were cut back, 2 bases at V and 5 bases at J, with 15 bases in the middle. The CDR3 sequence is 15 residues long. This chain's CDR3 is CASSLPGAVEETQYF. As DNA, the CDR3 is TGTGCCAGCAGTTTACCGGGGGCGGTCGAGGAGACCCAGTACTTC.

The chain carries TRBV4-1 and TRBJ1-1, with D possibly being TRBD1 (5 bases). CDR3 length: 20 amino acids. The V gene's germline CDR1 is MGHRA and CDR2 YSYEKL. The V end was cut by 1 base, the J end by 0 bases, with 24 bases between. Here the CDR3 DNA reads TGCGCCAGCAGCCAAGTGGATGGTTTCGTGGCAGGGAGAGTGAACACTGAAGCTTTCTTT. Its translation: CASSQVDGFVAGRVNTEAFF.